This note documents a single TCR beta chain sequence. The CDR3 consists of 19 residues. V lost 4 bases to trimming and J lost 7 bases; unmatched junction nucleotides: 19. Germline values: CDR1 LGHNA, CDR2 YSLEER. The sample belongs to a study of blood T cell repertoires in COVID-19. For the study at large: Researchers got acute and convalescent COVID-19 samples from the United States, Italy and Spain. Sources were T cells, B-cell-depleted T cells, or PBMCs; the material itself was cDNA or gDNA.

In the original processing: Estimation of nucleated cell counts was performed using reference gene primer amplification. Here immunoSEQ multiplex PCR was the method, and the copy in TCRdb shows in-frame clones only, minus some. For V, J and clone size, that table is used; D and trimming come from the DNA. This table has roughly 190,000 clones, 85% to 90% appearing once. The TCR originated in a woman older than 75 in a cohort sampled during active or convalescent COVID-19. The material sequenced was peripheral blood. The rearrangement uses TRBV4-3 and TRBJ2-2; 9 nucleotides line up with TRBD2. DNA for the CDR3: TGCGCCAGCAGCCGGTACCGTAGCGGGGGCCCTGCTTATGGCGGGGAGCTGTTTTTT. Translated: CASSRYRSGGPAYGGELFF.